This is a list of T cell receptor beta chains from one sample in a study of identical twins. TCRdb processed the 5' RACE reads anew with MiXCR; each CDR3 protein has one entry. The sample lists some 630,000 distinct CDR3 sequences, about 7.1% occurring once. The same specimen was also included in a second study, on yellow fever vaccine responses in identical twins.

The specimen was PBMCs. The receptor source for this set is a woman under 30 in good health. Each CDR3 is given with its conserved first and last residue. Fields, in order: V gene, D gene, J gene, clone size, CDR3 protein, CDR3 DNA. D genes are given only for firm matches. Only some rows state a clone size, as once, few, many or a class for expanded clones.

V: TRBV7-9; D: NA; J: TRBJ2-1; size: many; CDR3: CASRTPLSGLIDEQFF; DNA: TGTGCCAGCAGAACACCTCTAAGCGGCCTAATCGATGAGCAGTTCTTC
V: TRBV2; D: NA; J: TRBJ2-1; size: once; CDR3: CASTTDLALYNEQFF; DNA: TGTGCCAGCACTACGGACCTAGCACTCTACAATGAGCAGTTCTTC
V: TRBV4-1; D: TRBD1; J: TRBJ1-5; size: few; CDR3: CASRLQGESNQPQHF; DNA: TGCGCCAGCAGACTACAGGGGGAAAGCAATCAGCCCCAGCATTTT
V: TRBV4-1; D: TRBD1; J: TRBJ2-2; size: NA; CDR3: CASSQGDRDTGELFF; DNA: TGCGCCAGCAGCCAAGGAGACAGGGATACCGGGGAGCTGTTTTTT
V: TRBV27; D: NA; J: TRBJ1-2; size: many; CDR3: CASSLLSQQVYGYTF; DNA: TGTGCCAGCAGTTTATTGAGTCAGCAAGTCTATGGCTACACCTTC
V: TRBV3-1; D: NA; J: TRBJ1-2; size: NA; CDR3: CASSQALYGYTF; DNA: TGTGCCAGCAGCCAGGCCCTCTATGGCTACACCTTC
V: TRBV5-1; D: NA; J: TRBJ1-1; size: many; CDR3: CASSLAALNTEAFF; DNA: TGCGCCAGCAGCTTGGCAGCACTGAACACTGAAGCTTTCTTT
V: TRBV2; D: TRBD2; J: TRBJ2-3; size: NA; CDR3: CASSRSLGLAGAHTDTQYF; DNA: TGTGCCAGCAGCCGATCATTGGGACTAGCGGGGGCTCACACAGATACGCAGTATTTT
V: TRBV29-1; D: NA; J: TRBJ1-1; size: many; CDR3: CSSSRAGSSMNTEAFF; DNA: TGCAGCTCATCCCGCGCAGGGTCCTCTATGAACACTGAAGCTTTCTTT
V: TRBV7-9; D: TRBD2; J: TRBJ2-3; size: few; CDR3: CASSQNGRGPYTDTQYF; DNA: TGTGCCAGCAGTCAAAACGGGAGGGGACCCTACACAGATACGCAGTATTTT
V: TRBV5-1; D: TRBD1; J: TRBJ2-1; size: few; CDR3: CASNKGGTGGGNEQFF; DNA: TGCGCCAGCAACAAGGGAGGGACAGGGGGTGGCAATGAGCAGTTCTTC
V: TRBV25-1; D: NA; J: TRBJ1-4; size: few; CDR3: CASSANEDIWGEKLFF; DNA: TGTGCCAGCAGCGCCAACGAGGATATCTGGGGAGAAAAACTGTTTTTT
V: TRBV11-2; D: TRBD1; J: TRBJ2-1; size: many; CDR3: CASSTQGANLGNEQFF; DNA: TGTGCCAGCAGCACACAGGGGGCGAACCTGGGCAATGAGCAGTTCTTC
V: TRBV27; D: TRBD1; J: TRBJ2-3; size: many; CDR3: CASGYIGTGGRADTQYF; DNA: TGTGCCAGCGGGTATATTGGGACAGGGGGCAGGGCAGATACGCAGTATTTT
V: TRBV19; D: NA; J: TRBJ1-5; size: NA; CDR3: CASSFRQTSNQPQHF; DNA: TGTGCCAGTAGTTTTCGTCAGACTAGCAATCAGCCCCAGCATTTT
V: TRBV7-9; D: NA; J: TRBJ1-3; size: few; CDR3: CASSLGGLTSDTIYF; DNA: TGTGCCAGCAGCTTAGGTGGACTCACTTCGGACACCATATATTTT
V: TRBV5-1; D: NA; J: TRBJ2-1; size: NA; CDR3: CASSLDGTRNEQFF; DNA: TGCGCCAGCAGCTTGGACGGGACTCGAAATGAGCAGTTCTTC
V: TRBV11-1; D: TRBD2; J: TRBJ2-3; size: many; CDR3: CASSSSGISGMGSTDTQYF; DNA: TGTGCCAGCAGCTCTTCCGGGATAAGCGGGATGGGAAGCACAGATACGCAGTATTTT
V: TRBV15; D: TRBD1; J: TRBJ2-6; size: few; CDR3: CATSRYAAGTGSGANVLTF; DNA: TGTGCCACCAGCAGATACGCGGCCGGGACAGGCTCTGGGGCCAACGTCCTGACTTTC
V: TRBV7-9; D: NA; J: TRBJ2-1; size: few; CDR3: CASSFRGRVYNEQFF; DNA: TGTGCCAGCAGCTTCAGGGGTAGGGTTTACAATGAGCAGTTCTTC